This T cell receptor (beta chain) came from a study of T cells in Graves' hyperthyroidism and ophthalmopathy. The study, taken as a whole, reports: Ophthalmopathy cases were set apart from stable hyperthyroidism by a 13 V-J model. The majority of expanded thyroid clonotypes above 0.001 also appeared in blood.

This clonotype was seen a handful of times. Antigen unknown. Researchers amplified the TCR beta CDR3 regions from RNA transcripts. Carried out on the TCR CDR3, a first-round RT-PCR used the HTBI primer set. MiXCR, run by TCRdb on the multiplex PCR reads, gives a single entry per CDR3 protein. The table has about 700,000 distinct CDR3 sequences, just under 45% seen once; the top ten hold about 7.2%. Germline-derived CDR1 and CDR2 are SGHRS and YFSETQ. Losses at the gene ends were 0 bases for V and 1 base for J; bases not matched to a gene: 3. The CDR3 length is 16 residues. Uncontrolled infections, other autoimmune diseases, pregnancy or lactation led to exclusion of patients.

What was sequenced was peripheral blood or thyroid tissue (not recorded which). This TCR derives from an adult man with Graves' disease, either hyperthyroidism or ophthalmopathy (not recorded which). The genes are TRBV5-1 and TRBJ1-1, with 10 bases lining up with TRBD1. CDR3 DNA sequence: TGCGCCAGCAGCTTGGGAAGGGACAGGGGGAACACTGAAGCTTTCTTT. This translates into CASSLGRDRGNTEAFF.